The present entry profiles one T cell receptor (beta chain) with its context. Its antigen remains unidentified. Germline is not matched at one junction end, which may reflect a read error. The cohort comprised under 700 healthy bone marrow donors. All cohort members were sampled while nominally healthy, although unrecorded immune exposures were likely present. The donor tested CMV seronegative and was one of the 352 seronegative cohort members. A peripheral blood sample was provided by each donor, and peripheral blood mononuclear cells were used for TCR beta sequencing. Genomic DNA extraction from the blood cell samples was performed with the Qiagen DNeasy Blood Extraction Kit. The data stem from a study of cytomegalovirus exposure and HLA in healthy donors (dated by TCRdb to 2017 to 2019). With regard to the full study: An earlier analysis of about 530 of the donors reported 276 Gb of sequence data and approximately 120 million unique TCR beta sequences obtained from around 180 million T cells. An early release that covered roughly 600 HLA-typed donors contained around 300 gigabases of sequencing data and tens of millions of unique TCR sequences. The genetic ancestry cluster associated with self-reported Caucasian donors included approximately 85% of the 300 to 400 genotyped donors. The study aimed to test whether signatures of past pathogen exposure could be identified by cataloging public T cell receptors. The T cell repertoires of 670 or so subjects were profiled by immunosequencing and related to cytomegalovirus serostatus. A separate validation cohort of over a hundred different subjects was used in addition to the roughly 700-subject first cohort. High-throughput TCR immunosequencing, statistical association of individual TCRs with disease status, and machine learning were combined to predict cytomegalovirus infection status. To study patterns of TCR occurrence, a later analysis re-analyzed previously published TCR beta repertoires from 500 to 850 donors and added high-resolution HLA genotyping. Rather than using new phenotypic data, the later analysis identified candidate immune exposures from TCR beta sequences and from how often those sequences occurred across donors. In an earlier analysis of roughly 580 of the donors, high-throughput TCR beta sequencing was used to judge whether each TCR beta V gene segment behaved as functional or pseudogenic. Donor age, sex, ethnicity and CMV serostatus were collected together with the repertoire data. In a later genetic analysis, genome-wide SNP genotypes for about three fifths of the roughly 670 donors were used, and that subset was treated as a discovery cohort. Every discovery cohort repertoire had been produced on one sequencing platform. Class I and class II HLA loci were covered by the typing at four-digit resolution. Typing coverage varied by locus: roughly 629-630 donors for A, B, C, DRB1 and DQB1; approximately 560 for DQA1; nearly 610 for DPA1; 400 to 480 for DPB1. About five DR-DQ haplotypes were treated as single units for association and clustering because of strong linkage in the cohort. On average, roughly 250,000 unique TCR beta nucleotide sequences were sequenced per donor among about 400 genotyped donors of the cohort, with roughly 18% of those sequences being non-productive.

The CDR3 contains 15 residues, cysteine and phenylalanine counted. Only CDR3 DNA is held: 45 bases, read in frame from base 1. Based on the germline V gene (reference sequence), the CDR1 and CDR2 sequences are GTSNPN and SVGIG. Receptor libraries were prepared by the immunoSEQ multiplex PCR assay. A mixture of 60 forward primers for TCR Vbeta segments and 13 reverse primers for TCR Jbeta segments was used in the multiplex PCR. The CDR3 region of rearranged TCR beta genes was amplified from genomic DNA by a multiplex PCR assay. On the Illumina HiSeq System, the amplified TCR beta libraries were sequenced as 87-base-pair reads. Turning to the authors' computational methods: A later analysis tallied 75 million to 95 million unique TCR beta chains across the 666 repertoires, and around 9.9 million of those chains were shared by two or more donors. A nearest-neighbor algorithm error-corrected the raw reads and collapsed the reads into unique sequences, merging closely related sequences to remove PCR and sequencing errors. Alignment of CDR3 sequences to IMGT reference sequences was used to assign V, D and J gene segments. For a sequence to be retained, a match of at least six nucleotides was required to both a V gene segment and a J gene segment. A rearrangement counted as productive if the CDR3 had no stop codons and remained in frame with V and J, and every other rearrangement counted as non-productive. CDR3 was defined by IMGT convention, running from the second conserved V-encoded cysteine to the conserved J-encoded phenylalanine. In an earlier analysis of just under 600 of the donors, sequences lacking an unambiguous match to a single V gene segment were excluded. In an earlier analysis of a few hundred of the donors, V segments were called functional above 56.7% productive rearrangements and were called segregating when the between-donor standard deviation exceeded 5%. To diagnose cytomegalovirus status from the catalog of TCR beta chain sequences, a statistical classification framework was built. A later analysis assigned V and J genes by comparing TCR nucleotide sequences with IMGT/GENE-DB human TR gene sequences. A later analysis assigned CDR3 sequences and most-parsimonious VDJ recombination scenarios with the TCRdist pipeline. In a later analysis, each TCR beta chain was defined by its CDR3 amino acid sequence together with its V-gene family, and reads lacking a unique V-gene family were excluded. As a way to deal with suspected cross-contamination and a sequencing artifact, a later analysis dropped hundreds of nucleotide sequences that were highly shared and had low generation probability. In a later analysis, a clonal expansion index was calculated for each public chain from normalized within-repertoire ranks of inferred template counts. A later analysis computed generation probabilities with a VDJ recombination model fitted to out-of-frame rearrangements, and checked the results against IGoR. In a later analysis, hypergeometric tests were used to score TCR-TCR, TCR-HLA and TCR-CMV co-occurrence, with a repertoire-size bias correction applied to TCR pairs. In a later analysis, false discovery rates were estimated by permuting HLA or CMV assignments 20 times. In a later analysis, co-occurring TCRs were grouped using DBSCAN, and TCRdist sequence similarity was added for clustering within HLA-allele-positive subsets. For co-occurrence clustering, repertoires with fewer than 30,000 or more than 120,000 public chains were excluded, along with five repertoires with anomalous nucleotide sharing. Not all clones reach the TCRdb copy of this immuneACCESS table, which keeps in-frame sequences only. Checked studies attribute under half of the gap to unresolved V genes and leave the rest unexplained. V and J calls and clone size are copied from that table; D and trimming were computed from the DNA. This sample's listing comprises about 42,000 clones. Of the sample, 1% to 1.5% falls within the top ten clones.

Study-wide conclusions, independent of this receptor: This cohort had only TCR beta chains sequenced, and the lack of alpha or paired-chain data limited which features could be detected. In the study, around 150 TCR beta chains were listed as associated with cytomegalovirus. According to a later analysis, parvovirus B19, influenza, CMV and Epstein-Barr virus appeared linked to several top co-occurrence clusters. In an earlier analysis of roughly 560 of the donors, most TCR beta V segments were observed in productive rearrangements about 87% or about 30% of the time, broadly matching IMGT annotations. According to a later analysis, TCR association rates differed among HLA loci, with DRB1 alleles showing the most associated TCRs and HLA-C alleles showing the fewest. Three of the identified cytomegalovirus-associated TCR beta chains were confirmed in vitro to be specific for cytomegalovirus antigens. For the cohort, immune exposure information was limited to CMV serostatus. A cluster of highly shared sequence variants was judged likely to be a technical artifact of the sequencing pipeline. Assigning TCR associations to individual alleles was difficult when HLA alleles, especially DR and DQ, strongly co-occurred. Correlated functional status among segregating V segments might be attributable to linkage disequilibrium, but an unknown experimental factor could not be ruled out. The authors suggested that the approach could potentially be generalized to other disease states and immunological phenotypes. While some public TCRs were present in many individuals, most TCR sequences turned up only very rarely across donors. According to a later analysis, most CMV-associated TCR beta chains appeared to be HLA-restricted, and the HLA associations seemed to be driven largely by CMV exposure. A later genetic analysis associated a missense DCLRE1C variant with V-gene and J-gene trimming of TCR beta chains, and an independent cohort replicated the association. Because HLA typing was unavailable for some donors at each locus, only the typed subset was used in association tests. In a later analysis, HLA-associated TCR beta chains were found to be more clonally expanded and to have lower generation probabilities than equally common non-associated chains. Because the 87-base-pair reads could not distinguish some IMGT-functional V segments, including TRBV6-2 and TRBV6-3, those segments were excluded. A later genetic analysis reported fewer N-insertions in productive TCRs among donors in an Asian-associated ancestry cluster than the roughly 690-donor mean. Because counts were too low, fewer than 20 rarely observed V segments, including chromosome 9 orphons, were excluded from the earlier analysis of several hundred of the donors. The presence/absence analyses assumed that sequencing depth was roughly uniform across donors, and that assumption may not be true. A further reported finding was that TCR beta sequences accurately predicted the HLA-A and HLA-B alleles for most subjects in the first cohort. Specific HLA alleles were associated with 16,951 TCR beta sequences at a false discovery rate of 0.05 in a later analysis. The classifier was reported to diagnose cytomegalovirus status with high specificity and sensitivity in both the original and validation cohorts.

Recombination joined TRBV30 with TRBJ1-2; the D gene cannot be resolved reliably. The receptor comes from a man aged 25 to 40 in good health and CMV-seronegative. The material sequenced was PBMCs. The DNA sequence is TGTGCCGGGAGTCGAGGATTCCAAGCTAACTATGGCTACACCTTC. The encoded protein is CAGSRGFQANYGYTF.